This T cell receptor (beta chain) derives from a study of T-cell memory formation after mild COVID-19. Study conclusions and caveats: CM and EM subsets held most contracting CD4+ clones; EMRA held CD8+ ones. Cross-reactive memory appears to have joined, as suggested by some responding clones showing up in pre-infection memory. CD4/CD8 balance characterized clones contracting day 15 to 85, and CD4+ skew characterized later expanders.

5'RACE primed at constant segments yielded TCR alpha and TCR beta cDNA libraries bearing sample barcodes and UMIs. TCRdb re-called the 5' RACE reads through MiXCR, storing one row per CDR3 protein. This table has 90,000 to 130,000 distinct CDR3 sequences, 15% to 20% appearing once. This clonotype was found many times. Its antigen remains unknown. Germline lookup yields CDR1 SGHTA and CDR2 FQGNSA. The CDR3 contains 13 residues. V was cut by 0 bases and J by 2 bases, with 4 bases left in between. The specimen sequenced was PBMCs or a T cell subset sorted from them (not recorded which). The receptor's source is a man aged 18 to 30 who had mild COVID-19 (a few samples of this study predate the infection). Cell type and time point are not known. The rearrangement uses TRBV7-2 and TRBJ2-5; no definite D call. CDR3 in amino acids: CASSLARQETQYF. The CDR3 DNA sequence: TGTGCCAGCAGCTTAGCCAGGCAAGAGACCCAGTACTTC.